One TCR beta chain is described in this entry. The data belong to a study of blood T cell repertoires in COVID-19. As for the study in general: Both acute and convalescent COVID-19 samples were obtained from the United States, Italy and Spain.

The V gene lost 0 bases and the J gene lost 10 bases, with 11 bases spanning the gap. Germline values: CDR1 MNHEY, CDR2 SVGAGI. The CDR3 spans 13 residues. Original data processing: Scientists estimated how many nucleated cells there were by amplifying reference gene primers. Generated by immunoSEQ multiplex PCR, the TCRdb table keeps only in-frame clones and is missing some. The V and J calls and clone size are taken from that table; D and trimming were inferred from the DNA. This sample has about 14,000 clones, with approximately 85% found just once. The source is an elderly man with active or convalescent COVID-19. The chain recombines TRBV6-5 with TRBJ2-3, with a weak D call TRBD1 (6 bases). The specimen sequenced was peripheral blood. The DNA for the CDR3 is TGTGCCAGCAGTTACTCGGACAGCGATCCGCAGTATTTT. Protein product: CASSYSDSDPQYF.